Listed here is a single T cell receptor (beta chain). This specimen comes from a study of T cell responses to AZD1222 COVID-19 vaccine. The data were produced by immunoSEQ multiplex PCR, yet TCRdb's version contains in-frame clones alone and is incomplete. Of 130,000 or so clones listed, 88% are singletons. Germline CDR1 is SGDLS and CDR2 is YYNGEE. This CDR3 spans 17 amino acids. J was trimmed by 3 bases and V by 0 bases; bases with no gene match: 10. This rearrangement joins TRBV9 to TRBJ2-3; TRBD2 agrees at 7 bases. This specimen consisted of peripheral blood, obtained 28 days after the second AZD1222 dose. The receptor was derived from an adult who received the AZD1222 COVID-19 vaccine. The CDR3 loop reads CASSVGAGASGTDTQYF. The CDR3 bases are TGTGCCAGCAGCGTAGGGGCGGGAGCGTCTGGAACAGATACGCAGTATTTT.